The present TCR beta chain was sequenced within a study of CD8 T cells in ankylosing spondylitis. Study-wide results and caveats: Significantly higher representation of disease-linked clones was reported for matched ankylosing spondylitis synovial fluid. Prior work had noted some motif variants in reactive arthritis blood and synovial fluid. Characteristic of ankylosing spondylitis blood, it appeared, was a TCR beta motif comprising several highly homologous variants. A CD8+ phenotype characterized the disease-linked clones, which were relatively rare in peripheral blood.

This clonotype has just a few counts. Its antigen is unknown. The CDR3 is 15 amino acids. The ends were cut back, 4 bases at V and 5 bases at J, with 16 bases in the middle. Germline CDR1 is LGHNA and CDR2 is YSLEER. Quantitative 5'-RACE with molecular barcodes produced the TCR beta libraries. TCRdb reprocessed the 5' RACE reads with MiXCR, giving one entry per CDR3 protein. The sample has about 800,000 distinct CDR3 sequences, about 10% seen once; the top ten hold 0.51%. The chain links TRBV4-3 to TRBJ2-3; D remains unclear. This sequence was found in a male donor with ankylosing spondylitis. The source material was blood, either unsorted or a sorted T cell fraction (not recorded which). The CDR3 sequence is CASSRGPVLGDTQYF. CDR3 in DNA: TGCGCCAGCAGCCGAGGACCGGTACTCGGAGATACGCAGTATTTT.